One sample yielded the 25 T cell receptor beta chains listed below, sequenced in a study of CD8+CD57+ T cells in acquired aplastic anemia. Sequencing involved patients with CD8+CD57+ cell expansion previously shown by flow cytometry. Genomic DNA, the template, was used for profiling of the TCR beta VDJ and CDR3. Via MiXCR, TCRdb re-called the reads, giving one row per CDR3 protein. The table includes some 150,000 distinct CDR3 sequences, 70% to 80% detected once. Sequencing was done on a sample of sorted CD4+, CD8+, or CD8+CD57+ T cells (not recorded which) from PBMCs. The receptors were gathered from a human donor with aplastic anemia.

The chain recombines TRBV20-1 with TRBJ1-3; 11 bases fit TRBD1. Germline V gene sequence: CDR1 DFQATT, CDR2 SNEGSKA (reference sequence). The J segment lost 2 bases and the V segment lost 0 bases, leaving 3 bases of the junction unmatched. The CDR3 covers 16 residues. CDR3 protein: CSARDGDRGTGNTIYF. In nucleotides, the CDR3 is TGCAGTGCTAGAGATGGGGACAGGGGGACTGGAAACACCATATATTTT.

This clonotype was detected many times. This chain connects TRBV20-1 to TRBJ2-7; D is ambiguous. Germline-derived CDR1 and CDR2 are DFQATT and SNEGSKA (reference sequence). The CDR3 loop spans 13 amino acids. V lost 2 bases to trimming and J lost 2 bases, with 10 bases between them. The CDR3 here is CSARFPRTYEQYF. The CDR3 coding sequence is TGCAGTGCTAGATTCCCTAGAACCTACGAGCAGTACTTC.

This clonotype was observed a few times. V usage is TRBV7-2 and J usage is TRBJ2-7; the D gene is possibly TRBD2 (6 bases). There are 14 residues in the CDR3. V lost 6 bases and J 4 bases, leaving 16 bases between the germline ends. Germline assignment: CDR1 SGHTA and CDR2 FQGNSA. The CDR3 DNA sequence: TGTGCCAGCAGTGTAGGGTCCGGGGGTTACGAGCAGTACTTC. Protein product: CASSVGSGGYEQYF. The full variable domain, with the rest looked up from reference TRBV7-2 and TRBJ2-7, is GAGVSQSPSNKVTEKGKDVELRCDPISGHTALYWYRQSLGQGLEFLIYFQGNSAPDKSGLPSDRFSAERTGGSVSTLTIQRTQQEDSAVYLCASSVGSGGYEQYFGPGTRLTVT.

By its share, this clonotype is medium-sized. The V gene is TRBV6-4, the J gene TRBJ2-2, with D tentatively TRBD1 (6 bases). This CDR3 has 14 residues. Germline CDR1 is MRHNA and CDR2 is SNTAGT. V shed 8 bases and J shed 7 bases, with 17 bases lying between them. The chain's CDR3 is CASRDEGEGGELFF. Written as DNA, the CDR3 is TGTGCCAGCCGCGACGAGGGGGAAGGCGGGGAGCTGTTTTTT.

This sequence joins TRBV7-8 and TRBJ1-1; D uncertain. This CDR3 spans 14 amino acids. V gave up 0 bases and J gave up 5 bases, with 10 bases separating them. Germline CDR1 SGHVS, CDR2 FQNEAQ. CDR3 in amino acids: CASSLALRGTEAFF. For the CDR3, the DNA is TGTGCCAGCAGCTTAGCCCTAAGAGGGACTGAAGCTTTCTTT.

This sequence joins TRBV29-1 and TRBJ2-2; no clear D gene. Germline lookup yields CDR1 SQVTM and CDR2 ANQGSEA. Trimming shortened V by 7 bases and J by 1 base, and 10 bases separated the two germline ends. This CDR3 is 13 amino acids long. The CDR3 DNA is TGCAGCGGAGTTGACGGGAACACCGGGGAGCTGTTTTTT. Translation: CSGVDGNTGELFF.

On this clonotype itself: A junction boundary mismatches the germline segment, possibly from a read error. This chain links TRBV10-1 with TRBJ2-2; TRBD2 is a possible D gene (5 bases). CDR3 size: 16 residues. The germline V gene has CDR1 WNHNN and CDR2 SYGVQD (reference sequence). The CDR3 DNA reads TGCGCCGGCAGATCCACTCCCGGAGGAGGTACCGGGGAGCTGTTTTTT. This gives the protein CAGRSTPGGGTGELFF.

This chain uses TRBV4-1 with TRBJ2-7; D ambiguous. The CDR3 length is 13 residues. V lost 1 base and J 3 bases, leaving 7 bases between the germline ends. The germline V gene encodes CDR1 MGHRA and CDR2 YSYEKL. The DNA for the CDR3 is TGCGCCAGCAGCCAAGTTCCGGTCTACGAGCAGTACTTC. It specifies CASSQVPVYEQYF.

CDR3 region: CAIRMGLAGEEQYF. The DNA for the CDR3 is TGTGCCATCAGGATGGGACTAGCGGGGGAAGAGCAGTACTTC. This rearrangement joins TRBV10-3 to TRBJ2-7; 14 nucleotides align to TRBD2. The CDR3 totals 14 residues. J lost 7 bases, V lost 6 bases, and 5 bases had no gene match. Germline V gene lookup returns CDR1 ENHRY and CDR2 SYGVKD.

The rearrangement uses TRBV25-1 and TRBJ2-1; 7 bases align to TRBD1. The germline V gene encodes CDR1 MGHDK and CDR2 SYGVNS. The J segment lost 4 bases and the V segment lost 4 bases, leaving 10 bases of the junction unmatched. This CDR3 region has 16 residues. This chain's CDR3 is CASSAPGQTLYNEQFF. The CDR3 coding sequence is TGTGCCAGCAGTGCACCGGGACAGACGTTGTACAATGAGCAGTTCTTC.

As for this clonotype: Germline and junction disagree at one end, which may indicate a read error. The DNA for the CDR3 is TGCGCCAGCAGCCCAGCCCAGGGGACCACATACGAGCAGTACTTC. Residues: CASSPAQGTTYEQYF. The chain uses TRBV7-9 and TRBJ2-7; the D gene is possibly TRBD1 (6 bases). This CDR3 has 15 residues. Germline CDR1 and CDR2: SEHNR and FQNEAQ (reference sequence).

The chain employs TRBV7-6 and TRBJ2-2, with D hard to call. V gave up 7 bases and J gave up 5 bases, with 5 bases separating them. CDR1 SGHVS and CDR2 FNYEAQ come from the germline V gene. This CDR3 region has 11 residues. The CDR3 region has the DNA TGTGCCAGCAAAGATACCGGGGAGCTGTTTTTT. This translates into CASKDTGELFF. The full variable domain, rest sourced from reference TRBV7-6 and TRBJ2-2, is GAGVSQSPRYKVTKRGQDVALRCDPISGHVSLYWYRQALGQGPEFLTYFNYEAQQDKSGLPNDRFSAERPEGSISTLTIQRTEQRDSAMYRCASKDTGELFFGEGSRLTVL.

The chain has TRBV4-3 and TRBJ2-7, with 7 nucleotides matching TRBD2. The CDR3 has 14 amino acids. With 4 bases clipped from V and 1 base from J, the junction kept 4 bases outside the gene matches. The V gene's germline CDR1 is LGHNA and CDR2 YSLEER. The CDR3 spells CASSPSGVSYEQYF. The CDR3 DNA reads as TGCGCCAGCAGCCCCAGCGGGGTGTCCTACGAGCAGTACTTC.

The CDR3 sequence is CASSFGGNSGETQYF. The CDR3 DNA sequence: TGTGCCAGCAGCTTTGGGGGCAATTCAGGGGAGACCCAGTACTTC. The chain links TRBV7-8 to TRBJ2-5, with D possibly TRBD1 on 6 matching bases. The ends were cut back, 3 bases at V and 5 bases at J, with 16 bases in the middle. The CDR3 loop spans 15 amino acids. The germline V gene encodes CDR1 SGHVS and CDR2 FQNEAQ.

The V and J genes are TRBV7-9 and TRBJ1-1; no clear D. This CDR3 has 13 residues. Per germline, CDR1 SEHNR and CDR2 FQNEAQ (reference sequence). V was clipped by 1 base and J by 8 bases, with 11 bases between them. CDR3 amino acids: CASSLGLRDEAFF. Here the CDR3 DNA reads TGTGCCAGCAGCTTAGGTCTCAGAGACGAAGCTTTCTTT.

The genes are TRBV6-6 and TRBJ1-1, with D possibly matching TRBD1 (5 bases). This CDR3 is 14 amino acids long. The germline gives CDR1 MNHNY, CDR2 SVGAGI (reference sequence). Trimming stripped 4 bases from V and 3 bases from J, with 12 bases between. The CDR3: CASSSWGGDTEAFF. Written as DNA, the CDR3 is TGTGCCAGCAGTTCCTGGGGGGGTGACACTGAAGCTTTCTTT.

The rearrangement joins TRBV7-8 to TRBJ2-3; TRBD2 aligns across 14 bases. The length of the CDR3 is 17 residues. Germline values: CDR1 SGHVS, CDR2 FQNEAQ. The ends lost 1 base at V and 5 bases at J; junction bases unmatched: 5. The DNA for the CDR3 is TGTGCCAGCAGCTTAGGGGGACTAGCGGGAGTTGTAGATACGCAGTATTTT. This gives the protein CASSLGGLAGVVDTQYF.

The gene calls are TRBV20-1 and TRBJ2-2, with D perhaps matching TRBD2 (6 bases). The CDR3 loop spans 12 amino acids. Trimming took 3 bases from V and 13 from J, leaving 15 bases between them. Germline V gene data show CDR1 as DFQATT and CDR2 as SNEGSKA (reference sequence). Here the CDR3 reads CSAREGGEGLFF. CDR3 in DNA: TGCAGTGCTAGGGAGGGCGGCGAAGGGCTGTTTTTT.

J is TRBJ1-1 and V is TRBV29-1; possibly TRBD1 for D (5 bases). There are 14 residues in the CDR3. Trimming left V 5 bases short and J 5 bases short, with 18 bases between. Germline V gene lookup returns CDR1 SQVTM and CDR2 ANQGSEA. The CDR3 here is CSVQTQGSGTEAFF. The DNA for the CDR3 is TGCAGCGTTCAAACGCAGGGAAGTGGAACTGAAGCTTTCTTT.

Comment on this clonotype: Just one base apart from a much larger clone, this may be a read error. The rearrangement links TRBV20-1 to TRBJ2-2, with 14 bases matching TRBD2. This CDR3 has 19 residues. Germline V lookup: CDR1 DFQATT, CDR2 SNEGSKA (reference sequence). The CDR3 nucleotides read TGCAGTGCTAGAGAGTGGAGGACTAGCGGGGGGTGGAACACCGGGGTGCTGTTTTTT. Amino acids: CSAREWRTSGGWNTGVLFF.

The chain is built from TRBV9 and TRBJ2-1, with 10 bases identical to TRBD2. Germline assignment: CDR1 SGDLS and CDR2 YYNGEE. This CDR3 is 16 amino acids long. The V and J ends lost 3 bases and 5 bases, in that order; junction bases with no gene match: 8. Written as DNA, the CDR3 is TGTGCCAGCAGCGAGGGGCCTAGCGGGAGAAACAATGAGCAGTTCTTC. Protein: CASSEGPSGRNNEQFF.

This chain joins TRBV7-9 and TRBJ1-2; tentatively, D is TRBD1 (5 bases). V lost 6 bases to trimming and J lost 7 bases, with 9 bases between them. CDR3 length: 11 residues. Germline loops: CDR1 SEHNR, CDR2 FQNEAQ (reference sequence). DNA for the CDR3: TGTGCCAGCAGAGGGGACTTTGGCTACACCTTC. It is translated as CASRGDFGYTF.

This clonotype was seen repeatedly, ten times or more. The genes are TRBV25-1 and TRBJ2-7, with TRBD2 identical over 12 bases. This CDR3 has 18 amino acids. The germline V gene encodes CDR1 MGHDK and CDR2 SYGVNS. V lost 3 bases, J lost 3 bases, and 12 bases stayed unmatched. CDR3 loop: CASSEEVLAGGLRYEQYF. CDR3 in DNA: TGTGCCAGCAGTGAGGAGGTACTAGCGGGAGGACTCCGCTACGAGCAGTACTTC.

The chain links TRBV2 to TRBJ2-3; D remains unclear. The CDR3 totals 16 residues. V was clipped by 1 base and J by 4 bases, with 15 bases between them. Germline V gene lookup returns CDR1 SNHLY and CDR2 FYNNEI. As DNA, the CDR3 is TGTGCCAGCAGTGAAGTCCGACTCCCACCCGCAGATACGCAGTATTTT. Amino acids: CASSEVRLPPADTQYF.

This clonotype was observed at least ten times. The CDR3 region has the DNA TGTGCCAGCAGTTACTCGACAGGGAATGAGCAGTTCTTC. Its protein product is CASSYSTGNEQFF. V is TRBV6-5 and J is TRBJ2-1, with 7 bases identical to TRBD1. This CDR3 contains 13 residues. Per germline, CDR1 MNHEY and CDR2 SVGAGI. J gave up 7 bases and V 0 bases, and 0 bases lay outside the gene matches.